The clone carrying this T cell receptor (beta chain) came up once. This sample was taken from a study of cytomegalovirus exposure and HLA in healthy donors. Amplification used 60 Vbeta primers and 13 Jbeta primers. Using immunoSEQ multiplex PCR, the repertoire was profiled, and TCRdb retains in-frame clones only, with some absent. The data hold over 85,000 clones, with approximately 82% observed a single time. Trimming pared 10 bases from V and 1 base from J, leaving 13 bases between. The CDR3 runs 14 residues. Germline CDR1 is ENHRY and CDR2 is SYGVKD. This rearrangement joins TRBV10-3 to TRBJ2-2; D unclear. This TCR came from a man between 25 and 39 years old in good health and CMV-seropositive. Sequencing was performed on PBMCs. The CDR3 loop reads CATIGDWNTGELFF. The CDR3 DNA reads TGTGCCACAATCGGAGACTGGAACACCGGGGAGCTGTTTTTT.